Reported below is one TCR beta chain. The data derive from a study of CD8 T cells in Susac syndrome. Reverse transcription used roughly 0.5 to 1 ug RNA and random hexamers. Across 54 Vbeta and 13 Jbeta, immunoSEQ multiplex PCR amplified TCR beta CDR3. TCRdb re-analysed the immunoSEQ multiplex PCR reads in MiXCR, keeping a single row per CDR3 protein. The sample carries 150,000 to 200,000 distinct CDR3 sequences, 94% recorded once. This CDR3 has 17 residues. The V end was cut by 1 base, the J end by 1 base, with 18 bases between. The germline V gene has CDR1 SGDLS and CDR2 YYNGEE. This clonotype was sampled from a human donor with multiple sclerosis. Material: CD4+ T cells from PBMCs. The gene calls are TRBV9 and TRBJ2-7, with D unclear. CDR3 in amino acids: CASSVKVQRALSYEQYF. The CDR3 DNA reads as TGTGCCAGCAGCGTAAAGGTGCAAAGGGCCCTTTCCTACGAGCAGTACTTC.